This passage covers 12 T cell receptor beta chains from one sample sequenced in a study of response to subunit inactivated influenza vaccine. TCRdb ran MiXCR on the RT-PCR reads and lists one entry per CDR3 protein. The table lists more than 400,000 distinct CDR3 sequences, approximately 9.9% of them singletons. This specimen consisted of PBMCs from blood, obtained roughly 48 days after vaccination. The receptors originated from a man between 50 and 59 years old who received an inactivated influenza vaccine.

This clonotype was picked up a small number of times. V usage is TRBV12-3 or TRBV12-4 and J usage is TRBJ1-2; 10 bases map to TRBD1. This CDR3 is built from 13 residues. With V trimmed by 7 bases and J by 8 bases, 7 bases remained unmatched. The CDR3: CASTRTGGRGYTF. Written as DNA, the CDR3 is TGTGCCAGCACCCGGACAGGGGGAAGGGGCTACACCTTC.

This clonotype was observed a few times. The V call is TRBV4-2, the J call TRBJ2-2; 16 bases agree with TRBD2. Trimming took 4 bases from V and 6 from J; bases not matched to a gene: 5. The CDR3 has 17 residues. Looked up from germline, CDR1 is LGHNA and CDR2 is YNFKEQ. The CDR3 here is CASSPLGLAGGSGELFF. In DNA form, the CDR3 reads TGTGCCAGCAGCCCCTTGGGACTAGCGGGAGGGTCCGGGGAGCTGTTTTTT.

The rearrangement joins TRBV20-1 to TRBJ2-7; 9 nucleotides align to TRBD1. The germline V gene encodes CDR1 DFQATT and CDR2 SNEGSKA (reference sequence). There are 13 residues in the CDR3. The trim removed 5 bases at V and 2 bases at J, leaving 4 bases unmatched. CDR3 residues: CSARQGVPYEQYF. The CDR3 coding sequence is TGCAGTGCTCGACAGGGGGTACCCTACGAGCAGTACTTC.

This clonotype appeared a few times. The genes are TRBV12-3 or TRBV12-4 and TRBJ2-3; 7 bases line up with TRBD1. V lost 6 bases to trimming and J lost 3 bases; unmatched junction nucleotides: 15. The CDR3 extends over 17 amino acids. The CDR3 reads CASSPMGQGEGTDTQYF. The CDR3 nucleotides read TGTGCCAGCAGCCCGATGGGGCAGGGGGAAGGAACAGATACGCAGTATTTT.

The CDR3, as DNA: TGTGCCAGCAGAACCGACAGGGCTGGAGGGCAGTATTTT. It codes for CASRTDRAGGQYF. The chain recombines TRBV12-3 or TRBV12-4 with TRBJ2-3, with 7 bases lining up with TRBD1. CDR3 size: 13 residues. With 6 bases clipped from V and 11 bases from J, the junction kept 11 bases outside the gene matches.

Comments on this clonotype: This may come from a read error, since a much larger clone is one base off. V gene TRBV6-1 combines with J gene TRBJ2-7; 12 bases are shared with TRBD1. CDR1 is MNHNS and CDR2 is SASEGT in the germline V gene. After removal of 8 bases from V and 4 bases from J, the junction contained 9 bases not matched to a gene. The CDR3 consists of 15 residues. The CDR3 sequence: CASGWDRGRLYEQYF. The DNA of the CDR3 is TGTGCCAGCGGCTGGGACAGGGGGCGTTTGTACGAGCAGTACTTC.

The V gene is TRBV2, the J gene TRBJ2-3, with TRBD2 identical over 8 bases. The CDR3 spans 15 residues. In germline, CDR1 is SNHLY, CDR2 FYNNEI. The V gene end was trimmed by 1 base and the J gene end by 3 bases; junction bases not matched to a gene: 3. This CDR3 reads CASSEELAETDTQYF. The CDR3 DNA sequence: TGTGCCAGCAGTGAAGAACTAGCGGAAACAGATACGCAGTATTTT.

The chain combines TRBV12-3 or TRBV12-4 with TRBJ2-3; possible D gene TRBD1, 6 bases. The ends were cut back, 6 bases at V and 4 bases at J, with 17 bases in the middle. This CDR3 region has 15 residues. As DNA, the CDR3 is TGTGCCAGCAGGGCAGGGGTCGTCGGAGCAGATACGCAGTATTTT. It codes for CASRAGVVGADTQYF.

This clonotype was detected only a few times. The chain couples TRBV11-1 to TRBJ2-5; TRBD2 is a possible D gene (6 bases). Per the germline V gene, CDR1 is SGHAT and CDR2 is FQDESV (reference sequence). The V and J ends lost 2 bases and 0 bases respectively, with 19 bases between them. This CDR3 spans 18 amino acids. The CDR3 spells CASSLSPLGRSYQETQYF. CDR3 nucleotides: TGTGCCAGCAGCTTATCGCCGCTTGGGAGGTCGTACCAAGAGACCCAGTACTTC.

This clonotype was recorded a few times. This rearrangement joins TRBV9 to TRBJ2-7, with no clear D. With 3 bases removed from V and 2 bases from J, the gap between germline ends came to 15 bases. This CDR3 spans 15 amino acids. Per germline, CDR1 SGDLS and CDR2 YYNGEE. CDR3 loop: CASSAPSRRAYEQYF. CDR3 bases: TGTGCCAGCAGCGCACCGTCCCGACGGGCCTACGAGCAGTACTTC. Based on the CDR3 plus reference TRBV9 and TRBJ2-7, the full variable domain is DSGVTQTPKHLITATGQRVTLRCSPRSGDLSVYWYQQSLDQGLQFLIQYYNGEERAKGNILERFSAQQFPDLHSELNLSSLELGDSALYFCASSAPSRRAYEQYFGPGTRLTVT.

This clonotype came up a few times. The gene calls are TRBV6-2 or TRBV6-3 and TRBJ2-7, with 9 bases lining up with TRBD2. With 8 bases clipped from V and 2 bases from J, the junction kept 13 bases outside the gene matches. The CDR3 loop spans 16 amino acids. In germline, CDR1 is MNHEY, CDR2 SVGEGT. CDR3 sequence: CASSYGASGIAYEQYF. CDR3 bases: TGTGCCAGCTCATATGGGGCTAGCGGGATTGCCTACGAGCAGTACTTC.

V is TRBV11-2 and J is TRBJ2-7; 8 nucleotides align to TRBD1. From germline, CDR1 is SGHAT and CDR2 FQNNGV. The V gene end was trimmed by 6 bases and the J gene end by 3 bases; junction bases not matched to a gene: 7. The CDR3 is 14 residues long. DNA of the CDR3: TGTGCCAGCAGGAACCGGGACAGGATCTACGAGCAGTACTTC. Encoded protein: CASRNRDRIYEQYF.